A single sample gave rise to the 11 T cell receptor beta chains below, sequenced in a study of beta chain features in type 1 diabetes. Study-wide results and caveats: For Type 1 diabetes patients, all four CD4+ subsets carried TCRB CDR3s that were moderately but significantly shorter.

Their cognate antigens are unknown. Since all of the isolated RNA was reverse transcribed, expressed TCRB transcripts were what got sequenced. Here immunoSEQ multiplex PCR was the method, and the copy in TCRdb shows in-frame clones only, minus some. The repertoire holds about 360,000 clones, with about 12% as singletons. Sequenced input: naive CD4+ T cells from blood. Receptors originate from a woman younger than 30 with type 1 diabetes.

This clone was found a few times. The chain couples TRBV6-5 to TRBJ1-4; D remains unclear. The CDR3 sequence is 13 residues long. Trimming removed 8 bases at V and 3 bases at J, with 10 bases between. CDR1 is MNHEY, CDR2 SVGAGI, per germline. The CDR3 protein is CASQRSANEKLFF. The CDR3 DNA reads as TGTGCCAGCCAAAGGAGCGCTAATGAAAAACTGTTTTTT.

This clone has a handful of counts. The genes are TRBV7-9 and TRBJ1-6, with 7 bases lining up with TRBD1. In germline, CDR1 is SEHNR, CDR2 FQNEAQ (reference sequence). V lost 0 bases and J lost 8; bases outside the gene matches: 1. The CDR3 loop spans 14 amino acids. This CDR3 reads CASSLAQGDSPLHF. In nucleotides, the CDR3 is TGTGCCAGCAGCTTAGCGCAGGGGGATTCACCCCTCCACTTT.

The gene calls are TRBV13 and TRBJ2-7; maybe TRBD2 (6 bases). The CDR3 length is 12 residues. The ends were cut back, 6 bases at V and 6 bases at J, with 12 bases in the middle. Looked up from germline, CDR1 is PRHDT and CDR2 is FYEKMQ (reference sequence). The CDR3 reads CASRPRGGEQYF. As DNA, the CDR3 is TGTGCCAGCAGACCGCGGGGTGGCGAGCAGTACTTC.

The chain is built from TRBV7-9 and TRBJ1-2; 10 nucleotides match TRBD1. V lost 4 bases to trimming and J lost 0 bases; unmatched junction nucleotides: 14. Germline assignment: CDR1 SEHNR and CDR2 FQNEAQ (reference sequence). The CDR3 runs 19 residues. The CDR3 region is CASSSPGTGAPLTNYGYTF. In nucleotides, the CDR3 is TGTGCCAGCAGCTCTCCCGGGACAGGGGCCCCACTAACTAACTATGGCTACACCTTC.

The V call is TRBV5-1, the J call TRBJ1-2; tentative D call: TRBD1 (5 bases). Between the trimmed V and J ends, which lost 3 bases and 8 bases, there was a span of 14 bases. This CDR3 spans 13 amino acids. Germline V gene lookup returns CDR1 SGHRS and CDR2 YFSETQ. This CDR3 reads CASSSGTISGYTF. In DNA, the CDR3 is TGCGCCAGCAGCTCCGGGACTATTAGCGGCTACACCTTC.

This clone was counted a few times. The chain joins TRBV29-1 to TRBJ2-2; D gene ambiguous. Germline V lookup: CDR1 SQVTM, CDR2 ANQGSEA. With 7 bases removed from V and 1 base from J, the gap between germline ends came to 4 bases. The CDR3 is 11 amino acids. The CDR3 nucleotides are TGCAGCGCTATGAACACCGGGGAGCTGTTTTTT. It is translated as CSAMNTGELFF.

There are a few counts of this clone. The chain employs TRBV7-2 and TRBJ2-5; TRBD1 is a possible D gene (6 bases). The CDR3 extends over 12 amino acids. Germline-derived CDR1 and CDR2 are SGHTA and FQGNSA. Trimming cost V 7 bases and J 5 bases, with 11 bases left between them. CDR3 sequence (DNA): TGTGCCAGCAACCGCCAGGGGGAGACCCAGTACTTC. Its translation: CASNRQGETQYF. The full variable domain, its missing parts supplied by reference TRBV7-2 and TRBJ2-5, is GAGVSQSPSNKVTEKGKDVELRCDPISGHTALYWYRQSLGQGLEFLIYFQGNSAPDKSGLPSDRFSAERTGGSVSTLTIQRTQQEDSAVYLCASNRQGETQYFGPGTRLLVL.

The chain has TRBV4-3 and TRBJ2-5; 8 positions agree with TRBD1. The CDR3 has 14 amino acids. The J segment lost 0 bases and the V segment lost 4 bases, leaving 1 base of the junction unmatched. Germline values: CDR1 LGHNA, CDR2 YSLEER. The CDR3 sequence is CASSRTGYQETQYF. CDR3 in DNA: TGCGCCAGCAGCCGGACAGGGTACCAAGAGACCCAGTACTTC.

The J gene is TRBJ1-4, the V gene TRBV6-5; D is uncertain. Trimming cost V 2 bases and J 5 bases, with 9 bases left between them. CDR1 MNHEY and CDR2 SVGAGI come from the germline V gene. This CDR3 is built from 14 residues. Here the CDR3 reads CASSYGRINEKLFF. CDR3 DNA sequence: TGTGCCAGCAGTTACGGCCGAATCAATGAAAAACTGTTTTTT.

This sequence joins TRBV5-1 and TRBJ2-7; no clear D gene. Germline V gene lookup returns CDR1 SGHRS and CDR2 YFSETQ. The CDR3 sequence is 15 residues long. The V end was cut by 4 bases, the J end by 9 bases, with 23 bases between. CDR3 DNA sequence: TGCGCCAGCAGCCCACCGCTAACAGACGTAAGTGTGCAGTACTTC. It translates to CASSPPLTDVSVQYF.

The rearrangement joins TRBV7-9 to TRBJ2-3; 8 nucleotides agree with TRBD2. Per the germline V gene, CDR1 is SEHNR and CDR2 is FQNEAQ (reference sequence). The CDR3 is 16 residues long. J gave up 1 base and V 1 base, and 4 bases lay outside the gene matches. The CDR3 loop reads CASSLGVLAGTDTQYF. As DNA, the CDR3 is TGTGCCAGCAGCTTAGGGGTACTAGCGGGCACAGATACGCAGTATTTT.